This T cell receptor beta chain was profiled in a study of T cell repertoires in cytomegalovirus infection. TCRdb analysed the reads with MiXCR anew, one entry per CDR3 protein. The profile covers under 500,000 distinct CDR3 sequences, with under 45% appearing a single time and just under 45% taken by the ten largest. This clonotype was found a few times. Its antigen remains unidentified. The CDR3 consists of 14 residues. The V gene lost 2 bases and the J gene lost 3 bases, with 11 bases spanning the gap. Germline assignment: CDR1 SGHDT and CDR2 YYEEEE. The origin of this receptor is a human donor in good health (CMV status not recorded). Some clones in this sample may be carry-over from other donors' samples. Material: cultured PBMCs, obtained from culture after CMV antigen stimulation. The chain joins TRBV5-6 to TRBJ2-5, with D possibly called TRBD1 or TRBD2 (6 bases each). CDR3 sequence (DNA): TGTGCCAGCAGCTTCTCGGGGGCGAAAGAGACCCAGTACTTC. It encodes CASSFSGAKETQYF.